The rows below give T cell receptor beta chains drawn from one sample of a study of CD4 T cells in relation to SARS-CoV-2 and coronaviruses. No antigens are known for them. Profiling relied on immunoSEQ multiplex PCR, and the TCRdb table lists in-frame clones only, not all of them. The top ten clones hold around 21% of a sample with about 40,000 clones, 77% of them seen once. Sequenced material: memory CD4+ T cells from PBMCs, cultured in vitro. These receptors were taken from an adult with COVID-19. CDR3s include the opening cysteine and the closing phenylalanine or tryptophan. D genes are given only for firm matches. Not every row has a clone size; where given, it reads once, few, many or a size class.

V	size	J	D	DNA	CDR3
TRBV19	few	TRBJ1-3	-	TGTGCCACCATGGGATACGGATCTCCGCCCATCAGGGAAGAAAACACCATATATTTT	CATMGYGSPPIREENTIYF
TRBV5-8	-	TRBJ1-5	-	TGTGCCAGCAGCTTGGCCGGAAGGGGAGGTCAGCCCCAGCATTTT	CASSLAGRGGQPQHF
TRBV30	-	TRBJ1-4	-	TGTGCCTGCTCACCACCAGGGAGTTCCCGAGAAAAACTGTTTTTT	CACSPPGSSREKLFF
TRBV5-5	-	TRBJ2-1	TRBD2	TGTGCCAGCAGCCCGGGACTAGCGGGAGCGGGCTACAATGAGCAGTTCTTC	CASSPGLAGAGYNEQFF
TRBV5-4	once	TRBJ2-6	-	TGTGCCAGCAGCTTGCAGGGAATGAGCTCTGGGGCCAACGTCCTGACTTTC	CASSLQGMSSGANVLTF
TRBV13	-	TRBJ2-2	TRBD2	TGTGCCAGCAGCGATAGCGGGAGGGCCGTCATCGGGGAGCTGTTTTTT	CASSDSGRAVIGELFF
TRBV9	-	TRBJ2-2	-	TGTGCCAGCAGCGTAGAAAATACCGGGGAGCTGTTTTTT	CASSVENTGELFF
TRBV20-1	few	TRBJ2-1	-	TGCAGTGCTAGTCGGGCCCAATCCGCCGGTGAGCAGTTCTTC	CSASRAQSAGEQFF
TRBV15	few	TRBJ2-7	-	TGTGCCACCAGAGCAGCTCTCCTCTCCTACGAGCAGTACTTC	CATRAALLSYEQYF
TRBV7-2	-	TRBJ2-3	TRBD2	TGTGCCAGCAGCCTAGGGACTATTAAGGGAGATACGCAGTATTTT	CASSLGTIKGDTQYF
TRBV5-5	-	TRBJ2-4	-	TGTGCCAGCAGGCGGACCGCGGGCATTCAGTACTTC	CASRRTAGIQYF
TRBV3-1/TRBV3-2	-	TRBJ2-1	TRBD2	TGTGCCAGCAGCTCGACTAGCGGGAGGGCCCACTACAATGAGCAGTTCTTC	CASSSTSGRAHYNEQFF
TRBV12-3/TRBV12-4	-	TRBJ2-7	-	TGTGCCAGCAGTTTAGGGACAAACTACGAGCAGTACTTC	CASSLGTNYEQYF
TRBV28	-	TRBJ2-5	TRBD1	TGTGCCAGCAGCCGACGACAGGGGAGCGAGACCCAGTACTTC	CASSRRQGSETQYF
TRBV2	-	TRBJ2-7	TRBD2	TGTGCCAGCAGTGAAGCAAGACCTAGCGGCTCCTACGAGCAGTACTTC	CASSEARPSGSYEQYF
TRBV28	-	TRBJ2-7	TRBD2	TGTGCCAGCAGTTTTTTAGCGGGAGGAAGCTCCTACGAGCAGTACTTC	CASSFLAGGSSYEQYF
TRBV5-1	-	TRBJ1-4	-	TGCGCCAGCAGCTCGGGGTGGCCTAATGAAAAACTGTTTTTT	CASSSGWPNEKLFF
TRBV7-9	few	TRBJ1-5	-	TGTGCCAGCAGCTTAGGATGGGGTAATGGTTCAGGCAATCAGCCCCAGCATTTT	CASSLGWGNGSGNQPQHF
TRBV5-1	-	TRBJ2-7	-	TGCGCCAGCAGCTTGGCGGGGAACACCTACGAGCAGTACTTC	CASSLAGNTYEQYF
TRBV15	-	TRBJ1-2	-	TGTGCCACCAGCAAAAAAGGGGAGAACTATGGCTACACCTTC	CATSKKGENYGYTF
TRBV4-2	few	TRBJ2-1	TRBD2	TGTGCCAGCAGCCAAGAAGCGGGAGGCTACAATGAGCAGTTCTTC	CASSQEAGGYNEQFF
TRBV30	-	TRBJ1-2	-	TGTGCCTGGAGCCCGTCCCGGGACTATGGCTACACCTTC	CAWSPSRDYGYTF
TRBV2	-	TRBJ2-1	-	TGTGCCAGCAGGGGGCAGTCTAGCTCCTACAATGAGCAGTTCTTC	CASRGQSSSYNEQFF
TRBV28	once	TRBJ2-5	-	TGTGCCAGCAGCACCCCAGGCTCGTTCCGGGAAAAAGAGACCCAGTACTTC	CASSTPGSFREKETQYF
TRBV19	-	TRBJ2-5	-	TGTGCCAGTAGTTGGGAAGGGGCAGAGACCCAGTACTTC	CASSWEGAETQYF
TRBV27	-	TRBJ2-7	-	TGTGCCAGCAGACGATTGGACTCGACCTACGAGCAGTACTTC	CASRRLDSTYEQYF
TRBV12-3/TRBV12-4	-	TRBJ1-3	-	TGTGCCAGCCAGGGATCCTCTGGAAACACCATATATTTT	CASQGSSGNTIYF
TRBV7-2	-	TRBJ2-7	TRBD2	TGTGCCAGCAGCTTAGATTACGGGAGGCCGGACTACGAGCAGTACTTC	CASSLDYGRPDYEQYF
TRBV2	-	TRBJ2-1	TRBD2	TGTGCCAGCAGACGGACGAGCGGGATCTACAATGAGCAGTTCTTC	CASRRTSGIYNEQFF